These 17 T cell receptor beta chains were sequenced from one sample in a study of blood T cells in healthy people across ages. PCR was performed a second time for about 7 to 12 cycles using a sample-barcoded 5' primer and a J-beta primer mix. MiXCR, applied by TCRdb to the 5' RACE reads, yields one record per CDR3 protein. The sample lists 1.5 million to 1.8 million distinct CDR3 sequences, under 55% occurring once. Sequenced material: blood. These TCRs come from a woman between 18 and 30 years old in good health.

This clonotype was detected a few times. The chain is built from TRBV6-5 and TRBJ2-7; D unresolved. This CDR3 region has 14 residues. Germline V lookup: CDR1 MNHEY, CDR2 SVGAGI. The V end was cut by 1 base, the J end by 3 bases, with 10 bases between. The CDR3 here is CASSYWAVDYEQYF. DNA of the CDR3: TGTGCCAGCAGTTACTGGGCAGTCGACTACGAGCAGTACTTC.

J is TRBJ1-1 and V is TRBV12-3 or TRBV12-4; 7 bases match TRBD1. The length of the CDR3 is 17 residues. V gave up 7 bases and J gave up 3 bases; unmatched junction bases: 17. Here the CDR3 reads CASTTNRGGSGDTEAFF. In DNA form, the CDR3 reads TGTGCCAGCACTACCAACAGGGGAGGGTCCGGCGACACTGAAGCTTTCTTT.

Comments on this clonotype: A read error may be the cause here, since a much bigger clone is one base away. The V gene is TRBV20-1, the J gene TRBJ1-4; no clear D. Germline V gives CDR1 DFQATT, CDR2 SNEGSKA (reference sequence). V dropped 6 bases and J dropped 8 bases, with 16 bases sitting between them. The CDR3 spans 13 residues. CDR3 DNA sequence: TGCAGTGCCGCCTTGCTTCTGGGGGAAAAACTGTTTTTT. Protein sequence: CSAALLLGEKLFF.

The J gene is TRBJ2-1, the V gene TRBV12-3 or TRBV12-4; weak D call: TRBD2 (6 bases). The V and J ends lost 1 base and 9 bases respectively, with 13 bases between them. CDR3 size: 14 residues. The CDR3 coding sequence is TGTGCCAGCAGTTTAGTGCGGCGGGGTAGTGAGCAGTTCTTC. This sequence encodes CASSLVRRGSEQFF.

The chain couples TRBV2 to TRBJ2-7, with 10 bases aligning to TRBD2. The CDR3 extends over 16 amino acids. Looked up from germline, CDR1 is SNHLY and CDR2 is FYNNEI. Unmatched junction bases numbered 10, after V lost 4 bases and J lost 4 bases. The CDR3 bases are TGTGCCAGCAGTGTGTCTCTAGCGGGAGTTGCTTACGAGCAGTACTTC. Translation: CASSVSLAGVAYEQYF. Full variable domain (rest looked up from reference TRBV2 and TRBJ2-7): EPEVTQTPSHQVTQMGQEVILRCVPISNHLYFYWYRQILGQKVEFLVSFYNNEISEKSEIFDDQFSVERPDGSNFTLKIRSTKLEDSAMYFCASSVSLAGVAYEQYFGPGTRLTVT.

The chain carries TRBV6-5 and TRBJ1-5; D gene uncertain. The CDR3 has 16 residues. V shed 0 bases and J shed 1 base, with 10 bases lying between them. Germline CDR1 MNHEY, CDR2 SVGAGI. CDR3 sequence: CASSYSETESNQPQHF. CDR3 nucleotides: TGTGCCAGCAGTTACTCGGAGACCGAAAGCAATCAGCCCCAGCATTTT.

This clonotype appeared a few times. The rearrangement links TRBV7-9 to TRBJ1-2, with unresolved D. From germline, CDR1 is SEHNR and CDR2 FQNEAQ (reference sequence). This CDR3 comprises 13 residues. Trimming cost V 1 base and J 4 bases, with 7 bases left between them. CDR3 sequence reads: CASSLEAAYGYTF. The CDR3 DNA is TGTGCCAGCAGCTTAGAGGCAGCCTATGGCTACACCTTC.

There are a few counts of this clonotype. The V and J genes are TRBV21-1 and TRBJ1-1; the D call in the table, TRBD1, was not verified against the DNA. TRBV21-1 is recorded as a pseudogene. This CDR3 is 15 amino acids long. CDR3 sequence reads: CASSNGQGGSTEAFF. Here the CDR3 DNA reads TGTGCCAGCAGCAATGGACAGGGCGGGAGCACTGAAGCTTTCTTT.

This clonotype was picked up a small number of times. The chain combines TRBV19 with TRBJ2-1; D unclear. V was clipped by 4 bases and J by 4 bases, with 17 bases between them. Per germline, CDR1 LNHDA and CDR2 SQIVND (reference sequence). The CDR3 extends over 16 amino acids. The CDR3 is CASSTLRAATYNEQFF. As DNA, the CDR3 is TGTGCCAGTAGTACCCTAAGGGCGGCAACTTACAATGAGCAGTTCTTC.

This chain links TRBV2 with TRBJ2-1; 7 nucleotides line up with TRBD2. Per germline, CDR1 SNHLY and CDR2 FYNNEI. Germline trimming cut 7 bases from V and 4 bases from J; bases unmatched to any gene: 7. The CDR3 runs to 14 residues. This CDR3 reads CASIRGVSYNEQFF. The CDR3 DNA sequence: TGTGCCAGCATACGGGGGGTTTCGTACAATGAGCAGTTCTTC. Full variable domain (remainder filled in from reference TRBV2 and TRBJ2-1): EPEVTQTPSHQVTQMGQEVILRCVPISNHLYFYWYRQILGQKVEFLVSFYNNEISEKSEIFDDQFSVERPDGSNFTLKIRSTKLEDSAMYFCASIRGVSYNEQFFGPGTRLTVL.

In its sample, this clonotype was seen a few times. The chain carries TRBV7-2 and TRBJ2-1; D not certain. Germline CDR1 reads SGHTA; CDR2 reads FQGNSA. Trimming removed 5 bases at V and 6 bases at J, with 14 bases between. The CDR3 contains 14 residues. Here the CDR3 reads CASSPWGSRNEQFF. The CDR3 DNA follows: TGTGCCAGCAGCCCCTGGGGATCCCGCAATGAGCAGTTCTTC.

The chain links TRBV6-1 to TRBJ2-5; 8 nucleotides match TRBD1. The end of the DNA aligns better with TRBJ2-7, so the J call may be wrong. The V gene's germline CDR1 is MNHNS and CDR2 SASEGT. This CDR3 spans 17 amino acids. The CDR3 reads CASSPRTGRHLLDEQYF. Written as DNA, the CDR3 is TGTGCCAGCAGTCCCCGGACAGGGAGACACCTCCTAGACGAGCAGTACTTC.

This clonotype was seen a few times. This rearrangement joins TRBV27 to TRBJ2-7; tentative D call: TRBD1 (6 bases). Deletions cut 5 bases from V and 2 bases from J, with 16 bases between. The CDR3 is 15 residues long. CDR1 MNHEY and CDR2 SMNVEV come from the germline V gene (reference sequence). The CDR3 loop is CASSTSHREAYEQYF. DNA of the CDR3: TGTGCCAGCAGTACCTCCCACAGGGAAGCCTACGAGCAGTACTTC.

This clonotype occurred a few times. The V gene is TRBV7-2, the J gene TRBJ2-1; tentatively, D is TRBD2 (6 bases). The germline V gene has CDR1 SGHTA and CDR2 FQGNSA. Trimming left V 3 bases short and J 8 bases short, with 17 bases between. The length of the CDR3 is 15 residues. CDR3 DNA: TGTGCCAGCAGCTTCGCTGCCTCTAGCGTCTATGAGCAGTTCTTC. Translating it yields CASSFAASSVYEQFF. Filled out from reference TRBV7-2 and TRBJ2-1, the complete variable domain reads GAGVSQSPSNKVTEKGKDVELRCDPISGHTALYWYRQSLGQGLEFLIYFQGNSAPDKSGLPSDRFSAERTGGSVSTLTIQRTQQEDSAVYLCASSFAASSVYEQFFGPGTRLTVL.

The chain uses TRBV11-2 and TRBJ1-4, with a possible D match to TRBD1 (5 bases). The ends were cut back, 5 bases at V and 8 bases at J, with 18 bases in the middle. The CDR3 is 15 residues long. Germline assignment: CDR1 SGHAT and CDR2 FQNNGV. The DNA for the CDR3 is TGTGCCAGCAGCCTAATGCAGGGAGTCTACGAAAAACTGTTTTTT. It yields the protein CASSLMQGVYEKLFF.

In DNA, the CDR3 is TGCGCCAGCAGCCAAGAGCCTAGCACTGAGCAGTTCTTC. This translates into CASSQEPSTEQFF. The chain carries TRBV4-3 and TRBJ2-1; D is perhaps TRBD2 (5 bases). Per germline, CDR1 LGHNA and CDR2 YSLEER. CDR3 size: 13 residues. V was cut by 0 bases and J by 9 bases, with 9 bases left in between.

A few counts support this clonotype. The chain carries TRBV3-1 and TRBJ2-7, with D perhaps matching TRBD1 or TRBD2 (5 bases each). CDR1 is LGHDT and CDR2 is YNNKEL in the germline V gene (reference sequence). The CDR3 is made up of 15 amino acids. V was clipped by 0 bases and J by 7 bases, with 16 bases between them. In nucleotides, the CDR3 is TGTGCCAGCAGCCAAGAACGGGGCTCTTACAATGAGCAGTACTTC. It encodes CASSQERGSYNEQYF.